Following are 26 T cell receptor beta chains from one sample sequenced in a study of blood T cell repertoires in COVID-19. Generated by immunoSEQ multiplex PCR, the TCRdb table keeps only in-frame clones and is missing some. The sample lists about 190,000 clones, around 89% occurring once. The source material was peripheral blood. These receptors were taken from a man aged 50 to 60 with acute or convalescent COVID-19.

The chain uses TRBV28 and TRBJ2-1; 9 bases align to TRBD2. V dropped 4 bases and J dropped 3; count of bases not matched to a gene: 7. Germline assignment: CDR1 MDHEN and CDR2 SYDVKM. The CDR3 has 16 amino acids. CDR3 sequence: CASSSVSGSYYNEQFF. In nucleotides, the CDR3 is TGTGCCAGCAGTTCCGTTAGCGGGAGCTACTACAATGAGCAGTTCTTC.

This chain joins TRBV4-3 and TRBJ2-2; 9 bases are a match to TRBD1. CDR3 size: 15 residues. Per the germline V gene, CDR1 is LGHNA and CDR2 is YSLEER. Germline trimming cut 4 bases from V and 6 bases from J; bases unmatched to any gene: 6. The CDR3 sequence: CASSRLTGGPGELFF. CDR3 DNA sequence: TGCGCCAGCAGCCGATTGACAGGGGGACCCGGGGAGCTGTTTTTT.

The CDR3 DNA is TGTGCCAGTAGTATCGACAGGGGGCATGATACGCAGTATTTT. Its protein is CASSIDRGHDTQYF. V is TRBV19 and J is TRBJ2-3, with TRBD1 matching over 10 bases. Germline values: CDR1 LNHDA, CDR2 SQIVND (reference sequence). Trimming removed 3 bases from V and 6 bases from J; junction bases left unmatched: 3. CDR3 length equals 14 residues. Variable domain in full (rest from reference TRBV19 and TRBJ2-3): DGGITQSPKYLFRKEGQNVTLSCEQNLNHDAMYWYRQDPGQGLRLIYYSQIVNDFQKGDIAEGYSVSREKKESFPLTVTSAQKNPTAFYLCASSIDRGHDTQYFGPGTRLTVL.

The genes are TRBV28 and TRBJ2-7; D is unresolved. From germline, CDR1 is MDHEN and CDR2 SYDVKM. The CDR3 runs 13 residues. V lost 4 bases and J 1 base, leaving 8 bases between the germline ends. The CDR3 reads CASSSPVSYEQYV. The CDR3 DNA follows: TGTGCCAGCAGTTCCCCGGTTTCCTACGAGCAGTACGTC.

The rearrangement uses TRBV28 and TRBJ1-5, with D possibly being TRBD1 (5 bases). V gave up 10 bases and J gave up 2 bases, with 15 bases separating them. CDR3 length: 14 amino acids. CDR1 is MDHEN, CDR2 SYDVKM, per germline. CDR3 region: CATPGRAGNQPQHF. The CDR3 DNA reads as TGTGCCACCCCCGGCAGGGCGGGCAATCAGCCCCAGCATTTT.

The chain couples TRBV4-3 to TRBJ1-1; D is unclear. From germline, CDR1 is LGHNA and CDR2 YSLEER. The ends were cut back, 0 bases at V and 4 bases at J, with 9 bases in the middle. The CDR3 contains 14 residues. In nucleotides, the CDR3 is TGCGCCAGCAGCCAAGAAGAGGGATCCACTGAAGCTTTCTTT. This sequence encodes CASSQEEGSTEAFF.

V and J are TRBV19 and TRBJ1-4; 8 bases are shared with TRBD1. CDR1 and CDR2 from the germline V gene are LNHDA and SQIVND (reference sequence). The CDR3 is made up of 14 amino acids. J was trimmed by 7 bases and V by 5 bases; bases with no gene match: 6. The CDR3 is CASSPRGQGEKLFF. CDR3 nucleotide sequence: TGTGCCAGTAGTCCCAGGGGGCAAGGTGAAAAACTGTTTTTT.

This clone was observed a single time. This chain uses TRBV27 with TRBJ2-2; tentative D call: TRBD2 (6 bases). The germline V and J ends were trimmed by 5 bases and 0 bases, with 13 bases remaining between them. CDR1 and CDR2 from the germline V gene are MNHEY and SMNVEV (reference sequence). The CDR3 length is 16 residues. The CDR3 region is CASSTLAPSNTGELFF. In nucleotides, the CDR3 is TGTGCCAGCAGTACACTAGCACCATCGAACACCGGGGAGCTGTTTTTT.

The chain uses TRBV6-1 and TRBJ2-7; D call uncertain. The ends were cut back, 1 base at V and 4 bases at J, with 11 bases in the middle. The CDR3 totals 14 residues. Germline CDR1 MNHNS, CDR2 SASEGT. CDR3 DNA sequence: TGTGCCAGCAGTGAAGGTGCGAGGCCTTACGAGCAGTACTTC. Translation: CASSEGARPYEQYF.

The chain employs TRBV7-2 and TRBJ2-7, with TRBD1 matching over 9 bases. CDR1 and CDR2 (germline): SGHTA, FQGNSA. V lost 4 bases and J lost 5; bases outside the gene matches: 9. This CDR3 has 15 amino acids. Here the CDR3 reads CASSSGTGSWDEQYF. The CDR3 nucleotides are TGTGCCAGCAGCTCAGGGACAGGGAGTTGGGACGAGCAGTACTTC.

The rearrangement links TRBV6-5 to TRBJ1-6, with no clear D. CDR1 is MNHEY, CDR2 SVGAGI, per germline. The CDR3 totals 14 residues. Trimming shortened V by 5 bases and J by 0 bases, and 5 bases separated the two germline ends. This CDR3 reads CASSPVSYNSPLHF. In DNA, the CDR3 is TGTGCCAGCAGTCCAGTCTCCTATAATTCACCCCTCCACTTT.

As regards this clone: Mismatch with germline at one junction end may stem from a read error. The chain employs TRBV5-1 and TRBJ2-5; possibly TRBD1 for D (6 bases). The CDR3 sequence is 13 residues long. CDR1 is SGHRS, CDR2 YFSETQ, per germline. The DNA of the CDR3 is TGCGCCAGCAGCCCTCCGGGACAAGGGACCCAGTACTTC. It is translated as CASSPPGQGTQYF.

The chain combines TRBV9 with TRBJ1-2; tentatively, D is TRBD1 (5 bases). V was cut by 0 bases and J by 0 bases, with 9 bases left in between. Germline CDR1 SGDLS, CDR2 YYNGEE. This CDR3 contains 15 residues. This CDR3 reads CASSVDAGTNYGYTF. Here the CDR3 DNA reads TGTGCCAGCAGCGTAGACGCAGGGACTAACTATGGCTACACCTTC.

This clone has a single count. The chain links TRBV28 to TRBJ2-5, with TRBD2 matching over 7 bases. V gave up 4 bases and J gave up 3 bases; unmatched junction bases: 5. CDR1 and CDR2 from the germline V gene are MDHEN and SYDVKM. The CDR3 consists of 14 residues. The CDR3 reads CASSWPGTKETQYF. DNA of the CDR3: TGTGCCAGCAGTTGGCCCGGGACTAAAGAGACCCAGTACTTC.

The chain employs TRBV5-1 and TRBJ1-2; 7 bases align to TRBD1. There are 15 residues in the CDR3. The ends lost 0 bases at V and 1 base at J; junction bases unmatched: 3. Germline lookup yields CDR1 SGHRS and CDR2 YFSETQ. In DNA form, the CDR3 reads TGCGCCAGCAGCTTGGAGGGACAGAGTAACTATGGCTACACCTTC. Its translation: CASSLEGQSNYGYTF. Full variable domain (rest looked up from reference TRBV5-1 and TRBJ1-2): KAGVTQTPRYLIKTRGQQVTLSCSPISGHRSVSWYQQTPGQGLQFLFEYFSETQRNKGNFPGRFSGRQFSNSRSEMNVSTLELGDSALYLCASSLEGQSNYGYTFGSGTRLTVV.

Remarks on this clone: The sample contains more than one DNA sequence encoding this CDR3. The chain couples TRBV9 to TRBJ1-2; D unresolved. The CDR3 totals 14 residues. Germline V gene sequence: CDR1 SGDLS, CDR2 YYNGEE. Trimming took off 0 bases at V and 2 bases at J, with 8 bases between the two ends. The CDR3 DNA is TGTGCCAGCAGCGTAGCAGACACCAACTATGGCTACACCTTC. This codes for CASSVADTNYGYTF.

The chain combines TRBV5-5 with TRBJ2-7; weak D call: TRBD2 (6 bases). Trimming left V 2 bases short and J 4 bases short, with 10 bases between. Germline values: CDR1 SGHKS, CDR2 YYEKEE (reference sequence). The CDR3 is 13 amino acids. The CDR3 spells CASSLTTRYEQYV. The CDR3 DNA reads TGTGCCAGCAGCTTAACGACTAGATACGAGCAGTACGTC.

J is TRBJ1-2 and V is TRBV30; a weak D match, TRBD1 (6 bases). Germline assignment: CDR1 GTSNPN and CDR2 SVGIG (reference sequence). V lost 3 bases to trimming and J lost 4 bases, with 12 bases between them. The CDR3 has 13 amino acids. The CDR3 DNA sequence: TGTGCCTGGAGGTGGGGGCAGGGCTATGGCTACACCTTC. Residues: CAWRWGQGYGYTF. Complete variable domain (other parts from reference TRBV30 and TRBJ1-2): SQTIHQWPATLVQPVGSPLSLECTVEGTSNPNLYWYRQAAGRGLQLLFYSVGIGQISSEVPQNLSASRPQDRQFILSSKKLLLSDSGFYLCAWRWGQGYGYTFGSGTRLTVV.

This chain joins TRBV19 and TRBJ2-5, with 7 bases fitting TRBD1. V shed 6 bases and J 5 bases; nucleotides not matched to a gene: 12. The CDR3 is 15 residues long. Germline CDR1 reads LNHDA; CDR2 reads SQIVND (reference sequence). CDR3 in DNA: TGTGCCAGTAGGCGACAGGGAAACCCCGGGGAGACCCAGTACTTC. Translated: CASRRQGNPGETQYF.

V usage is TRBV7-9 and J usage is TRBJ2-1, with a possible D match to TRBD1 (6 bases). Germline V gene data show CDR1 as SEHNR and CDR2 as FQNEAQ (reference sequence). Trimming took 6 bases from V and 7 from J, leaving 13 bases between them. The CDR3 is 13 residues long. This chain's CDR3 is CASSSIDRNEQFF. The CDR3 nucleotides are TGTGCCAGCAGTTCAATCGACAGGAATGAGCAGTTCTTC.

The chain links TRBV2 to TRBJ1-4; TRBD1 agrees at 8 bases. The CDR3 contains 14 residues. Germline assignment: CDR1 SNHLY and CDR2 FYNNEI. V gave up 6 bases and J gave up 7 bases; unmatched junction bases: 7. The CDR3 DNA sequence: TGTGCCAGCAGACAGACAGGGGATTCTGAAAAACTGTTTTTT. Amino acids: CASRQTGDSEKLFF. Full variable domain (rest looked up from reference TRBV2 and TRBJ1-4): EPEVTQTPSHQVTQMGQEVILRCVPISNHLYFYWYRQILGQKVEFLVSFYNNEISEKSEIFDDQFSVERPDGSNFTLKIRSTKLEDSAMYFCASRQTGDSEKLFFGSGTQLSVL.

The rearrangement links TRBV18 to TRBJ1-1; possible D gene TRBD1, 5 bases. Germline CDR1 is KGHSH and CDR2 is LQKENI. This CDR3 spans 15 amino acids. Trimming took off 1 base at V and 8 bases at J, with 17 bases between the two ends. The CDR3 sequence: CASSPLAREESEAFF. DNA of the CDR3: TGTGCCAGCTCACCACTGGCCAGGGAAGAGTCCGAAGCTTTCTTT.

Here the CDR3 DNA reads TGTGCCAGCAGCTTAAGGTCCTTTGGGGGAGGCCAATACAATGAGCAGTTCTTC. It is translated as CASSLRSFGGGQYNEQFF. The chain joins TRBV7-3 to TRBJ2-1, with D possibly being TRBD2 (6 bases). Germline V gene sequence: CDR1 SGHTA, CDR2 FQGTGA. With 1 base removed from V and 4 bases from J, the gap between germline ends came to 20 bases. The CDR3 loop spans 18 amino acids.

The gene calls are TRBV7-3 and TRBJ1-3, with a tentative D call TRBD1 (6 bases). The CDR3 consists of 15 residues. Trimming shortened V by 5 bases and J by 4 bases, and 15 bases separated the two germline ends. CDR1 is SGHTA and CDR2 is FQGTGA in the germline V gene. The CDR3 spells CASSPKGGNGNTIYF. In DNA, the CDR3 is TGTGCCAGCAGCCCCAAAGGGGGAAACGGAAACACCATATATTTT.

This sequence joins TRBV27 and TRBJ1-5; weak D call: TRBD1 (5 bases). In germline, CDR1 is MNHEY, CDR2 SMNVEV (reference sequence). Between the trimmed V and J ends, which lost 4 bases and 6 bases, there was a span of 10 bases. The CDR3 runs to 13 residues. The CDR3 loop is CASSSGGGQPQHF. For the CDR3, the DNA is TGTGCCAGCAGTTCCGGCGGGGGTCAGCCCCAGCATTTT.

The chain uses TRBV7-2 and TRBJ1-5; 7 nucleotides align to TRBD1. The CDR3 is 12 residues long. Germline V lookup: CDR1 SGHTA, CDR2 FQGNSA. The ends lost 6 bases at V and 11 bases at J; junction bases unmatched: 7. CDR3 sequence: CASSSGTVAQHF. For the CDR3, the DNA is TGTGCCAGCAGTTCCGGGACAGTAGCCCAGCATTTT.